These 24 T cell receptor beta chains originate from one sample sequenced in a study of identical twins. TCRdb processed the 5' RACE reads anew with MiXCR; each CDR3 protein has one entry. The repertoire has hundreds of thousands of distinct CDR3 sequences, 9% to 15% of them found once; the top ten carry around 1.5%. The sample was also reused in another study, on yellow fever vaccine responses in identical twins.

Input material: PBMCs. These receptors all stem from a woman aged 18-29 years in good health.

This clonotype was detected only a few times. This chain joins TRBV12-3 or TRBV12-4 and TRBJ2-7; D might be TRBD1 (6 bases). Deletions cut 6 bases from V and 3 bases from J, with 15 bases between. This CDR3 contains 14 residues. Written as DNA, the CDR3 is TGTGCCAGCAGCCCCGGGACAAGCGACTACGAGCAGTACTTC. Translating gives CASSPGTSDYEQYF.

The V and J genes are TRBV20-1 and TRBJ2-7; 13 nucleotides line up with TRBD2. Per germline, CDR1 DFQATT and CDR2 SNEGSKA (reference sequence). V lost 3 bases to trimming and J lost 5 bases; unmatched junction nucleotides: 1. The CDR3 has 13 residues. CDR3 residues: CSARGLAGNEQYF. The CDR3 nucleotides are TGCAGTGCTAGGGGACTAGCGGGAAACGAGCAGTACTTC.

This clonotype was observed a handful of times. The CDR3 DNA is TGCAGTGCTAGAGATCGGGACCAACAGTCCAAAAACATTCAGTACTTC. Residues: CSARDRDQQSKNIQYF. The chain has TRBV20-1 and TRBJ2-4; D possibly uses TRBD1 or TRBD2 (5 bases each). CDR1 is DFQATT, CDR2 SNEGSKA, per germline (reference sequence). This CDR3 comprises 16 residues. V was trimmed by 0 bases and J by 2 bases, leaving 14 bases between them.

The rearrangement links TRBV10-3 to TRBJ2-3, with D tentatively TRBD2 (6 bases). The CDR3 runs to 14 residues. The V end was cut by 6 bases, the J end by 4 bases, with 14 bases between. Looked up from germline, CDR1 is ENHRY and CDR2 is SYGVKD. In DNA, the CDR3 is TGTGCCATCAGAGGGACGCCGGGAGCAGATACGCAGTATTTT. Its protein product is CAIRGTPGADTQYF.

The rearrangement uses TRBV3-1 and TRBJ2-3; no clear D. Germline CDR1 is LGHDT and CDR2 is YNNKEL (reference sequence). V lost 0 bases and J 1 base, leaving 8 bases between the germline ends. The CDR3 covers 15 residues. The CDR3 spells CASSQDSPRTDTQYF. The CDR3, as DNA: TGTGCCAGCAGCCAAGACTCCCCACGCACAGATACGCAGTATTTT.

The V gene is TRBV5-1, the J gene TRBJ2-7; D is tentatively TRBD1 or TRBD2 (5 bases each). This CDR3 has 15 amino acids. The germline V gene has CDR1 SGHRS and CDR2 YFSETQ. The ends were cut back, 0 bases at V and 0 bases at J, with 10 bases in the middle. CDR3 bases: TGCGCCAGCAGCTTGGAATGGGGGACCTCCTACGAGCAGTACTTC. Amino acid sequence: CASSLEWGTSYEQYF.

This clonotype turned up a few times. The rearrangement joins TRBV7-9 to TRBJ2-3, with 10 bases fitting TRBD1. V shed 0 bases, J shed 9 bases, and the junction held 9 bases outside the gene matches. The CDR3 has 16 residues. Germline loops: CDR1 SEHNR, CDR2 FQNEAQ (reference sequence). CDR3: CASSLAGTGERRTQYF. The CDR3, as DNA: TGTGCCAGCAGCTTAGCCGGGACAGGGGAAAGAAGGACGCAGTATTTT.

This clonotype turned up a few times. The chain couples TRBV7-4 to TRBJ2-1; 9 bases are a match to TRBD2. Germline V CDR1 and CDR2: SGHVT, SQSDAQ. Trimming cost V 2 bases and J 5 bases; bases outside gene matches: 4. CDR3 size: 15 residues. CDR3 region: CASSLPSGNNNEQFF. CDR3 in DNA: TGTGCCAGCAGCTTACCTAGCGGGAATAACAATGAGCAGTTCTTC.

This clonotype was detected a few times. Here the CDR3 reads CASSTIYTGELFF. CDR3 nucleotide sequence: TGTGCCAGCAGCACGATCTACACCGGGGAGCTGTTTTTT. The gene calls are TRBV5-8 and TRBJ2-2; no definite D call. V was clipped by 4 bases and J by 3 bases, with 7 bases between them. The germline CDR1 and CDR2 sequences are SGHTS and YDEGEE. There are 13 residues in the CDR3.

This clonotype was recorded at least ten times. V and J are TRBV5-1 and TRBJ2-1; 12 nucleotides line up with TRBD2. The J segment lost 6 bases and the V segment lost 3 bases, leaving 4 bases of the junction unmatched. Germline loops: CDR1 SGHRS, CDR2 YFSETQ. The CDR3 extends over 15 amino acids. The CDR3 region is CASSWATSGGNEQFF. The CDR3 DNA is TGCGCCAGCAGCTGGGCGACTAGCGGGGGCAATGAGCAGTTCTTC.

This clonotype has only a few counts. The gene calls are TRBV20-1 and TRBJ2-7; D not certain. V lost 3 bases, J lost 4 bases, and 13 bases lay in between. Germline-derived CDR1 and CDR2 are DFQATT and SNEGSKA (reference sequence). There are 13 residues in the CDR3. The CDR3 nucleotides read TGCAGTGCTAGGCTGGCTCAAGCTTACGAGCAGTACGTC. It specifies CSARLAQAYEQYV.

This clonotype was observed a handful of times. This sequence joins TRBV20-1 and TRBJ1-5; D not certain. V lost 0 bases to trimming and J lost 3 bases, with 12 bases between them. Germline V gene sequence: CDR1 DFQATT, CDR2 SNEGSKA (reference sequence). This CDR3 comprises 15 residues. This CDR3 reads CSARDQQTLNQPQHF. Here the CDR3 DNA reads TGCAGTGCTAGAGATCAACAGACGCTCAATCAGCCCCAGCATTTT.

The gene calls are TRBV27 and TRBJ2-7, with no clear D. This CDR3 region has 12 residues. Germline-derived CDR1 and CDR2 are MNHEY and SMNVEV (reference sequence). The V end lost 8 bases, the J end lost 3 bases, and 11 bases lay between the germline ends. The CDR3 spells CASGEPYYEQYF. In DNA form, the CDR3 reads TGTGCCAGCGGTGAACCGTACTACGAGCAGTACTTC.

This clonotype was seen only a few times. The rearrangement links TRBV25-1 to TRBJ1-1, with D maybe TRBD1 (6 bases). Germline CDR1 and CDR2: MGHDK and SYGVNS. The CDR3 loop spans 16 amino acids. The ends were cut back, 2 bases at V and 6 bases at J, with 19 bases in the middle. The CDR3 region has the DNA TGTGCCAGCAGTGAAGGGTCGGGACACCGGGCCCCTGAAGCTTTCTTT. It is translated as CASSEGSGHRAPEAFF.

The CDR3 reads CASSLRVWEYFYEQFF. The CDR3 DNA reads as TGTGCCAGCAGCTTAAGGGTATGGGAGTACTTCTATGAGCAGTTCTTC. This chain uses TRBV7-2 with TRBJ2-1; D might be TRBD2 (5 bases). Trimming took off 2 bases at V and 8 bases at J, with 19 bases between the two ends. The germline V gene has CDR1 SGHTA and CDR2 FQGNSA. There are 16 residues in the CDR3.

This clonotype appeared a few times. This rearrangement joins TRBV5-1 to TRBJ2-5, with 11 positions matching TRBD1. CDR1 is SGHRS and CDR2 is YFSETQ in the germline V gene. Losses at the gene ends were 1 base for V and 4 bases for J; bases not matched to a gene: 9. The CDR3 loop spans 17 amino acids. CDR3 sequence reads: CASSLPKDRGRGETQYF. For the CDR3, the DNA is TGCGCCAGCAGCTTGCCGAAGGACAGGGGGCGCGGAGAGACCCAGTACTTC.

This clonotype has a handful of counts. CDR3: CSVQTTVQFF. The DNA of the CDR3 is TGCAGCGTCCAAACGACGGTGCAGTTCTTC. The V gene is TRBV29-1, the J gene TRBJ2-1; D is undetermined. Germline lookup yields CDR1 SQVTM and CDR2 ANQGSEA. This CDR3 spans 10 amino acids. V shed 6 bases and J shed 12 bases, with 12 bases lying between them.

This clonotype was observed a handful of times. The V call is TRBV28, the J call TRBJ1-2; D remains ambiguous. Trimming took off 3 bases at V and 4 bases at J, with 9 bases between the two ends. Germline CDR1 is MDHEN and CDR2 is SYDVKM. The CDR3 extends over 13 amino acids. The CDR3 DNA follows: TGTGCCAGCAGTTTTGGTAGCCTCTATGGCTACACCTTC. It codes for CASSFGSLYGYTF.

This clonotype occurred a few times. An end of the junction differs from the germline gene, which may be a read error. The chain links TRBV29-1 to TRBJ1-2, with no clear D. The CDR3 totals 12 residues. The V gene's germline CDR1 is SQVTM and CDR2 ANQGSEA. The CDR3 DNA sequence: TGCAGCGTCGAAGGACGGCACTATGGCTACACCTTC. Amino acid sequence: CSVEGRHYGYTF. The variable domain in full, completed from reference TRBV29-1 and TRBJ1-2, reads SAVISQKPSRDICQRGTSLTIQCQVDSQVTMMFWYRQQPGQSLTLIATANQGSEATYESGFVIDKFPISRPNLTFSTLTVSNMSPEDSSIYLCSVEGRHYGYTFGSGTRLTVV.

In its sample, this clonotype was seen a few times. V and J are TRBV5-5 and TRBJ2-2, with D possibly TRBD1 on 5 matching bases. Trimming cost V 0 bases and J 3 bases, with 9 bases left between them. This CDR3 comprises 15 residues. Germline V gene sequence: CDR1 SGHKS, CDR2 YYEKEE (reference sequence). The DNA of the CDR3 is TGTGCCAGCAGCTTGGGACAGTCCTACACCGGGGAGCTGTTTTTT. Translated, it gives CASSLGQSYTGELFF. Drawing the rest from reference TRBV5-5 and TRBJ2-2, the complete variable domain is DAGVTQSPTHLIKTRGQQVTLRCSPISGHKSVSWYQQVLGQGPQFIFQYYEKEERGRGNFPDRFSARQFPNYSSELNVNALLLGDSALYLCASSLGQSYTGELFFGEGSRLTVL.

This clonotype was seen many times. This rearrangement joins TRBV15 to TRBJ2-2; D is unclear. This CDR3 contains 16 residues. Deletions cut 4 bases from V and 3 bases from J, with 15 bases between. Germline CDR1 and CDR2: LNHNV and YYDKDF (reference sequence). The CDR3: CATSNPTGVHTGELFF. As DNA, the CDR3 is TGTGCCACCAGCAACCCGACTGGGGTACACACCGGGGAGCTGTTTTTT.

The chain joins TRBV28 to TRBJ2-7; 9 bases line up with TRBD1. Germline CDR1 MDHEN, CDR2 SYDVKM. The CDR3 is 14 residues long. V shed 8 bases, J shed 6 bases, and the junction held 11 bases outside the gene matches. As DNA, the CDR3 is TGTGCCAGCGGGTCCGGGACAGGGAAGCCCGAGCAGTACGTC. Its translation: CASGSGTGKPEQYV.

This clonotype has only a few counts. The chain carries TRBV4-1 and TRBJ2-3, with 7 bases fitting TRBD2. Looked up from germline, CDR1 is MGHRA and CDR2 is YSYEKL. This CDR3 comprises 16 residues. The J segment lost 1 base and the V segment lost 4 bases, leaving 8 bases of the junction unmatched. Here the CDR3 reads CASSPQLGRGTDTQYF. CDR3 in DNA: TGCGCCAGCAGCCCCCAGTTGGGGAGGGGCACAGATACGCAGTATTTT.

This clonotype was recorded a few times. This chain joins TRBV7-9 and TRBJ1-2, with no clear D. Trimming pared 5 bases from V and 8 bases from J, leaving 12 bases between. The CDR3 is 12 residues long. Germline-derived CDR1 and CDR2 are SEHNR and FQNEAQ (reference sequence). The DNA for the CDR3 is TGTGCCAGCAGCCCAGGAGCCAGAGGCTACACCTTC. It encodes CASSPGARGYTF.